The 6 T cell receptor beta chains presented below share a single source sample, sequenced in a study of regulatory T cells in long-lasting Graves disease. Time point specified: persistent/refractory GD, antithyroid drugs over 5 years with positive TRAb. After RNA was extracted from PBMCs, the TCR library was made from it. Construction of the TCR beta libraries employed iRepertoire HTBI primers in conjunction with Arm-PCR of CDR3 regions. TCRdb processed the multiplex PCR reads anew with MiXCR; each CDR3 protein has one entry. Among about 470,000 distinct CDR3 sequences listed, roughly 21% were seen once. This specimen consisted of peripheral blood mononuclear cells (PBMCs), obtained when the disease was refractory, from a patient treated with antithyroid drugs. The receptors shown here come from a female donor with Graves disease.

This clonotype was counted between two and nine times. CDR3 in amino acids: CASSLQGAWNTEAFF. Here the CDR3 DNA reads TGTGCCAGCAGCTTACAGGGGGCTTGGAACACTGAAGCTTTCTTT. V and J are TRBV11-2 and TRBJ1-1; 8 nucleotides agree with TRBD1. CDR3 length equals 15 residues. The germline CDR1 and CDR2 sequences are SGHAT and FQNNGV. The trim removed 2 bases at V and 1 base at J, leaving 3 bases unmatched. Based on the CDR3 plus reference TRBV11-2 and TRBJ1-1, the full variable domain is EAGVAQSPRYKIIEKRQSVAFWCNPISGHATLYWYQQILGQGPKLLIQFQNNGVVDDSQLPKDRFSAERLKGVDSTLKIQPAKLEDSAVYLCASSLQGAWNTEAFFGQGTRLTVV.

This clonotype was recorded at least ten times. The chain recombines TRBV3-1 with TRBJ1-1, with D hard to call. Germline loops: CDR1 LGHDT, CDR2 YNNKEL (reference sequence). The CDR3 has 12 residues. Trimming cost V 2 bases and J 5 bases, with 6 bases left between them. This CDR3 reads CASSQLGTEAFF. CDR3 sequence (DNA): TGTGCCAGCAGCCAACTGGGGACTGAAGCTTTCTTT.

This clonotype was picked up a small number of times. The chain joins TRBV4-2 to TRBJ1-5; TRBD1 is a possible D gene (6 bases). The V end was cut by 0 bases, the J end by 5 bases, with 11 bases between. The germline gives CDR1 LGHNA, CDR2 YNFKEQ. The CDR3 contains 15 residues. The CDR3 nucleotides read TGTGCCAGCAGCCAAGAAGCGGGACAAGATCAGCCCCAGCATTTT. It is translated as CASSQEAGQDQPQHF.

This clonotype showed up many times. The J gene is TRBJ1-5, the V gene TRBV6-1; D is ambiguous. V was trimmed by 7 bases and J by 3 bases, leaving 7 bases between them. The CDR3 is 12 residues long. Germline CDR1 reads MNHNS; CDR2 reads SASEGT. The CDR3 reads CASMRNNQPQHF. DNA of the CDR3: TGTGCCAGCATGAGAAACAATCAGCCCCAGCATTTT.

The V gene is TRBV2, the J gene TRBJ1-1; no clear D gene. Trimming took 0 bases from V and 4 from J, leaving 9 bases between them. Germline V gene data show CDR1 as SNHLY and CDR2 as FYNNEI. The CDR3 consists of 14 residues. CDR3 protein: CASSEASRFTEAFF. The CDR3 nucleotides are TGTGCCAGCAGTGAAGCGTCCCGCTTCACTGAAGCTTTCTTT.

This clonotype was seen a handful of times. The V gene is TRBV29-1, the J gene TRBJ1-2; 7 bases match TRBD1. The CDR3 contains 13 residues. Losses at the gene ends were 5 bases for V and 2 bases for J; bases not matched to a gene: 5. The germline CDR1 and CDR2 sequences are SQVTM and ANQGSEA. CDR3 protein: CSVTKQGNYGYTF. The CDR3 nucleotides are TGCAGCGTTACTAAACAGGGGAACTATGGCTACACCTTC.